These 25 T cell receptor beta chains were sequenced from one sample in a study of OX40 agonist ivuxolimab in advanced cancers. Assay: immunoSEQ multiplex PCR; the TCRdb copy retains only in-frame clones and omits some. The sample holds about 79,000 clones, about 90% seen once. The source material was CD4+ or CD8+ T cells sorted from blood, sampled in a trial of the OX40 agonist ivuxolimab. These TCRs come from an adult with an advanced solid tumor such as melanoma, head and neck, liver or kidney cancer.

V gene TRBV7-2 combines with J gene TRBJ2-5, with D possibly being TRBD1 (5 bases). CDR3 length equals 14 residues. Germline V lookup: CDR1 SGHTA, CDR2 FQGNSA. V was trimmed by 3 bases and J by 2 bases, leaving 10 bases between them. The CDR3: CASSFGHTQETQYF. CDR3 coding DNA: TGTGCCAGCAGCTTTGGACACACGCAAGAGACCCAGTACTTC. The full variable domain, its missing parts supplied by reference TRBV7-2 and TRBJ2-5, is GAGVSQSPSNKVTEKGKDVELRCDPISGHTALYWYRQSLGQGLEFLIYFQGNSAPDKSGLPSDRFSAERTGGSVSTLTIQRTQQEDSAVYLCASSFGHTQETQYFGPGTRLLVL.

The rearrangement uses TRBV7-2 and TRBJ1-1; D unresolved. V was trimmed by 7 bases and J by 2 bases, leaving 20 bases between them. This CDR3 has 16 residues. Germline V gene data show CDR1 as SGHTA and CDR2 as FQGNSA. CDR3 bases: TGTGCCAGCAACGGGGTTTCTACCGAGAGAAACACTGAAGCTTTCTTT. It is translated as CASNGVSTERNTEAFF.

V is TRBV9 and J is TRBJ2-5; D is perhaps TRBD1 or TRBD2 (5 bases each). This CDR3 is 14 amino acids long. CDR1 is SGDLS, CDR2 YYNGEE, per germline. Trimming took 4 bases from V and 4 from J, leaving 14 bases between them. CDR3 DNA: TGTGCCAGCAGCCGGGACCGAGGCGGAGAGACCCAGTACTTC. Its protein is CASSRDRGGETQYF.

This clone appeared a single time. V and J are TRBV6-1 and TRBJ2-3; D gene uncertain. Germline V CDR1 and CDR2: MNHNS, SASEGT. V was pared by 8 bases and J by 1 base, with 10 bases between. CDR3 size: 13 residues. The chain's CDR3 is CASADGGTDTQYF. The CDR3 DNA reads TGTGCCAGCGCGGACGGAGGCACAGATACGCAGTATTTT.

The J gene is TRBJ1-4, the V gene TRBV10-1, with D perhaps TRBD1 (5 bases). CDR1 and CDR2 (germline): WNHNN, SYGVQD (reference sequence). The CDR3 is 14 amino acids. V dropped 5 bases and J dropped 7 bases, with 14 bases sitting between them. CDR3: CASSPGTLGEKLFF. The CDR3 region has the DNA TGCGCCAGCAGTCCCGGGACGCTGGGTGAAAAACTGTTTTTT.

This chain links TRBV2 with TRBJ1-5, with 8 nucleotides matching TRBD1. V dropped 6 bases and J dropped 3; count of bases not matched to a gene: 7. Germline V gene sequence: CDR1 SNHLY, CDR2 FYNNEI. The CDR3 has 15 residues. The CDR3 region has the DNA TGTGCCAGCAGATACGAACAGGGGGACAATCAGCCCCAGCATTTT. Translating gives CASRYEQGDNQPQHF.

This chain joins TRBV2 and TRBJ2-1; 8 nucleotides line up with TRBD1. The V and J ends lost 4 bases and 1 base, in that order; junction bases with no gene match: 6. The CDR3 length is 16 residues. From germline, CDR1 is SNHLY and CDR2 FYNNEI. CDR3 in amino acids: CASSGARQGSYNEQFF. CDR3 DNA: TGTGCCAGCAGTGGTGCTAGACAGGGGTCCTACAATGAGCAGTTCTTC.

This chain links TRBV5-1 with TRBJ2-1; 7 nucleotides line up with TRBD1. The CDR3 totals 15 residues. J was trimmed by 4 bases and V by 0 bases; bases with no gene match: 4. CDR1 is SGHRS and CDR2 is YFSETQ in the germline V gene. CDR3 nucleotides: TGCGCCAGCAGCTTGGCAGGGGGAGTATACAATGAGCAGTTCTTC. Its protein product is CASSLAGGVYNEQFF.

The chain has TRBV19 and TRBJ1-5, with 8 bases matching TRBD1. CDR3 size: 15 residues. Germline V CDR1 and CDR2: LNHDA, SQIVND (reference sequence). After removal of 5 bases from V and 0 bases from J, the junction contained 3 bases not matched to a gene. The CDR3 is CASSLTGDSNQPQHF. CDR3 sequence (DNA): TGTGCCAGTAGTTTGACAGGGGATAGCAATCAGCCCCAGCATTTT.

The sample holds a few counts of this clone. The chain combines TRBV2 with TRBJ1-3; D is unclear. This CDR3 contains 13 residues. V dropped 7 bases and J dropped 0 bases, with 7 bases sitting between them. CDR1 and CDR2 from the germline V gene are SNHLY and FYNNEI. The CDR3 loop is CASNQYSGNTIYF. For the CDR3, the DNA is TGTGCCAGCAACCAGTACTCTGGAAACACCATATATTTT.

V is TRBV7-9 and J is TRBJ1-3; D ambiguous. The V end lost 2 bases, the J end lost 0 bases, and 14 bases lay between the germline ends. The CDR3 covers 17 residues. Germline-derived CDR1 and CDR2 are SEHNR and FQNEAQ (reference sequence). CDR3 in amino acids: CASSLLAIDTSGNTIYF. CDR3 DNA sequence: TGTGCCAGCAGCTTACTAGCTATAGACACCTCTGGAAACACCATATATTTT.

The genes are TRBV15 and TRBJ2-1, with 9 bases lining up with TRBD1. Germline lookup yields CDR1 LNHNV and CDR2 YYDKDF (reference sequence). The CDR3 is 15 residues long. The V and J ends lost 5 bases and 5 bases, in that order; junction bases with no gene match: 7. CDR3 loop: CATSLRDRDDNEQFF. The CDR3 bases are TGTGCCACCAGCCTCCGGGACAGGGATGACAATGAGCAGTTCTTC.

V and J are TRBV21-1 and TRBJ1-1. TRBV21-1 is a pseudogene locus. This CDR3 region has 15 residues. CDR3 amino acids: CASSKGRGPNTEAFF. CDR3 nucleotide sequence: TGTGCCAGCAGCAAAGGGCGGGGGCCGAACACTGAAGCTTTCTTT.

The chain carries TRBV27 and TRBJ2-5, with D hard to call. Trimming removed 5 bases at V and 4 bases at J, with 5 bases between. This CDR3 spans 11 amino acids. CDR1 and CDR2 from the germline V gene are MNHEY and SMNVEV (reference sequence). In nucleotides, the CDR3 is TGTGCCAGCAGTCTGGGAGAGACCCAGTACTTC. Its protein product is CASSLGETQYF.

The chain couples TRBV27 to TRBJ1-5; the D gene is possibly TRBD1 (5 bases). This CDR3 region has 14 residues. Trimming pared 5 bases from V and 5 bases from J, leaving 13 bases between. Germline V CDR1 and CDR2: MNHEY, SMNVEV (reference sequence). CDR3 residues: CASSTSGADQPQHF. Written as DNA, the CDR3 is TGTGCCAGCAGTACAAGTGGGGCCGATCAGCCCCAGCATTTT.

This chain joins TRBV5-1 and TRBJ1-2; D is uncertain. This CDR3 region has 12 residues. V lost 7 bases, J lost 8 bases, and 15 bases lay in between. The germline V gene encodes CDR1 SGHRS and CDR2 YFSETQ. The CDR3 sequence: CASYTPVLGYTF. The DNA for the CDR3 is TGCGCCAGCTACACCCCTGTCCTGGGCTACACCTTC.

This rearrangement joins TRBV2 to TRBJ2-1; D is undetermined. Germline V lookup: CDR1 SNHLY, CDR2 FYNNEI. The ends were cut back, 0 bases at V and 4 bases at J, with 10 bases in the middle. The CDR3 sequence is 15 residues long. The CDR3 DNA reads TGTGCCAGCAGTGAAGCAAAGAGCGTATACAATGAGCAGTTCTTC. Residues: CASSEAKSVYNEQFF.

V is TRBV10-3 and J is TRBJ2-3, with TRBD1 matching over 10 bases. V dropped 4 bases and J dropped 3; count of bases not matched to a gene: 4. In germline, CDR1 is ENHRY, CDR2 SYGVKD. CDR3 length: 15 amino acids. CDR3 DNA: TGTGCCATCAGTGCCGGGACAGGGGCTACAGATACGCAGTATTTT. Amino acids: CAISAGTGATDTQYF.

The chain employs TRBV10-3 and TRBJ1-1, with D unresolved. The CDR3 spans 13 residues. Germline V lookup: CDR1 ENHRY, CDR2 SYGVKD. The V and J ends lost 6 bases and 3 bases respectively, with 11 bases between them. In nucleotides, the CDR3 is TGTGCCATCAGGCAGTCTTTAGACACTGAAGCTTTCTTT. It is translated as CAIRQSLDTEAFF.

This chain uses TRBV11-2 with TRBJ2-5, with D hard to call. The germline gives CDR1 SGHAT, CDR2 FQNNGV. The CDR3 sequence is 11 residues long. Trimming stripped 5 bases from V and 6 bases from J, with 7 bases between. The DNA of the CDR3 is TGTGCCAGCAGCGCTTTCAAGACCCAGTACTTC. It codes for CASSAFKTQYF.

This sequence joins TRBV7-6 and TRBJ2-1, with 7 bases that match TRBD2. CDR1 and CDR2 (germline): SGHVS, FNYEAQ. The V gene end was trimmed by 5 bases and the J gene end by 11 bases; junction bases not matched to a gene: 9. The CDR3 runs to 13 residues. The CDR3 nucleotides read TGTGCCAGCAGCAACACAGACGGGGGGAAGCAGTTCTTC. It encodes CASSNTDGGKQFF.

The chain couples TRBV19 to TRBJ1-5; 10 nucleotides line up with TRBD1. The CDR3 consists of 14 residues. V trimming: 6 bases; J trimming: 4 bases; junction bases outside the gene matches: 3. CDR1 LNHDA and CDR2 SQIVND come from the germline V gene (reference sequence). The CDR3 DNA is TGTGCCAGTAGCGGACAGGGGGAAAATCAGCCCCAGCATTTT. Its translation is CASSGQGENQPQHF.

CDR3 bases: TGTGCCAGCAGTTACACTAGCGGGGGACCTTACAATGAGCAGTTCTTC. Translation: CASSYTSGGPYNEQFF. The chain couples TRBV27 to TRBJ2-1, with 11 nucleotides matching TRBD2. This CDR3 comprises 16 residues. The V gene's germline CDR1 is MNHEY and CDR2 SMNVEV (reference sequence). The V segment lost 4 bases and the J segment 4 bases; nucleotides outside the gene matches: 6.

The chain employs TRBV6-6 and TRBJ1-5, with no clear D. Germline V gives CDR1 MNHNY, CDR2 SVGAGI (reference sequence). Trimming pared 2 bases from V and 1 base from J, leaving 6 bases between. The CDR3 is 14 residues long. The CDR3 DNA is TGTGCCAGCAGTTACAAATCGAGCAATCAGCCCCAGCATTTT. Its translation: CASSYKSSNQPQHF.

As for this clone: The same CDR3 also results from other DNA sequences found in this sample. The genes are TRBV7-9 and TRBJ1-1; D ambiguous. The CDR3 is made up of 15 amino acids. Trimming removed 4 bases at V and 3 bases at J, with 15 bases between. The germline gives CDR1 SEHNR, CDR2 FQNEAQ (reference sequence). The CDR3 here is CASSSRRVVDTEAFF. The CDR3 coding sequence is TGTGCCAGCAGCTCTCGGAGGGTGGTTGACACTGAAGCTTTCTTT.